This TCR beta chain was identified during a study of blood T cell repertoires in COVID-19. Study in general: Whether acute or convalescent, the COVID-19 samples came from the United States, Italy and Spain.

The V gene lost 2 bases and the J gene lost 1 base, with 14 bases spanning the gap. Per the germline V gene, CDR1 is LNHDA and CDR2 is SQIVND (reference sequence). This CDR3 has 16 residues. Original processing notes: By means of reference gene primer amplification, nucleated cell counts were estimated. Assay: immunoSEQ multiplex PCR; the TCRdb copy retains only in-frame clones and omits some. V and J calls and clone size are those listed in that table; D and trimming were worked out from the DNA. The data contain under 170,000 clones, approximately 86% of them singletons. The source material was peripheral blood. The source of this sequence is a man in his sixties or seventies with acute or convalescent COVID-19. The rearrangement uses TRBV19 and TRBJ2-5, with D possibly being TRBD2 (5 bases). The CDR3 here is CASSIRGSGLQETQYF. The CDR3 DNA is TGTGCCAGTAGTATAAGAGGGAGTGGACTCCAAGAGACCCAGTACTTC.